This TCR beta chain was recovered during a study of breast tumors, draining lymph nodes, adjacent tissues. Overall study findings and caveats: Tumor TCR diversity was below lymph nodes but above nontumor tissue. The lymph node origin of tumor T cells was framed as consistent with a hypothesis, not demonstrated.

A word on this clonotype: Its target is not known.

In TCRdb, the multiplex PCR reads were re-called with MiXCR into one record per CDR3 protein. Of approximately 11,000 distinct CDR3 sequences in the sample, less than 60% are singletons; the top ten hold around 40%. This CDR3 has 18 residues. Germline V CDR1 and CDR2: DFQATT, SNEGSKA (reference sequence). With V trimmed by 0 bases and J by 7 bases, 17 bases remained unmatched. Sequenced sample: breast tumor tissue. The V and J genes are TRBV20-1 and TRBJ2-7; 11 bases are shared with TRBD2. The clonotype comes from a female donor with breast cancer. Some clones in this sample may be carry-over from other donors' samples. CDR3 sequence: CSARDPGLAGGIVREQYF. DNA of the CDR3: TGCAGTGCTAGAGATCCCGGTCTAGCGGGAGGAATAGTTAGAGAGCAGTACTTC.